The T cell receptor beta chain under discussion was sequenced for a study of shared clonotypes between healthy human individuals. Sequenced by immunoSEQ multiplex PCR; TCRdb stores in-frame clones only, minus some. The top ten hold approximately 0.39% of the sample, which has a few million clones, approximately 90% seen once. Between the trimmed V and J ends, which lost 1 base and 1 base, there was a span of 14 bases. CDR1 SGHVS and CDR2 FQNEAQ come from the germline V gene. This CDR3 region has 16 residues. V usage is TRBV7-8 and J usage is TRBJ2-7; D perhaps matches TRBD1 (6 bases). The specimen sequenced was naive CD4+ T cells from PBMCs. Subset of the sample: CD45RA+ positively selected. This receptor was obtained from a man aged 18-30 years in good health. Some clones in this sample may be carry-over from other donors' samples. The CDR3 spells CASSLVGAGSSYEQYF. The CDR3 nucleotides are TGTGCCAGCAGCTTAGTGGGGGCAGGGTCTTCCTACGAGCAGTACTTC.